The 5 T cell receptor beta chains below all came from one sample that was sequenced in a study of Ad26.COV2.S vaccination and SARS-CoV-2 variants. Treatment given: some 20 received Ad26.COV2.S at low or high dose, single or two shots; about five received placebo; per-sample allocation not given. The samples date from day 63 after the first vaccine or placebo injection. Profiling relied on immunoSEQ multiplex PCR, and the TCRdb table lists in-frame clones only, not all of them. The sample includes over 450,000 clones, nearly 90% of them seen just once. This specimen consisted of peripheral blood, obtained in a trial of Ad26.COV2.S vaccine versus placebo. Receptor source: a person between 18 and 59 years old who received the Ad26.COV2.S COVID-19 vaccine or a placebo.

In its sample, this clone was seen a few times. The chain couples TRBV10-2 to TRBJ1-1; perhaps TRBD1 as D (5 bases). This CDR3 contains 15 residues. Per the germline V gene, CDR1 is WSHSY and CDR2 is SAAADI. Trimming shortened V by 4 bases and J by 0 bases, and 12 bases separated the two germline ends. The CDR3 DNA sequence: TGCGCCAGCAGTGTATCGGCAGGGATGAACACTGAAGCTTTCTTT. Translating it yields CASSVSAGMNTEAFF.

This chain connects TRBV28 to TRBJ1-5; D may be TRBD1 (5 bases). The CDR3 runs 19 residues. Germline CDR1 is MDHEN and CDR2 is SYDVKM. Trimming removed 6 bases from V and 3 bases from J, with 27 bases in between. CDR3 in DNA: TGTGCCAGCAGCCCCCCTCTACAAACAGGAATGGTTTACAATCAGCCCCAGCATTTT. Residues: CASSPPLQTGMVYNQPQHF.

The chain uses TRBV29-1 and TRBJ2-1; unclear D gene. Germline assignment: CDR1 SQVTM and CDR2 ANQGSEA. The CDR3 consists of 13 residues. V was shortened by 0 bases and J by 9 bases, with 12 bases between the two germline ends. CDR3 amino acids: CSVEETSLGEQFF. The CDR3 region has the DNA TGCAGCGTTGAAGAGACAAGTCTAGGTGAGCAGTTCTTC.

The CDR3 loop is CASSQGGQGGLYEQYF. The CDR3 coding sequence is TGCGCCAGCAGCCAAGGGGGACAGGGGGGTTTGTACGAGCAGTACTTC. V usage is TRBV4-1 and J usage is TRBJ2-7; 11 nucleotides agree with TRBD1. The CDR3 is made up of 16 amino acids. J lost 4 bases, V lost 1 base, and 6 bases had no gene match. Germline V lookup: CDR1 MGHRA, CDR2 YSYEKL.

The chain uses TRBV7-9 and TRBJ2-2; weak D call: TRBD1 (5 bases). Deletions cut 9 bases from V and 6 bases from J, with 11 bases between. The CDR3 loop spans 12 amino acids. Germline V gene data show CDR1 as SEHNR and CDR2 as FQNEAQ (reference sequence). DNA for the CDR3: TGTGCCAGGACAGATACTTCCGGGGAGCTGTTTTTT. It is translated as CARTDTSGELFF.